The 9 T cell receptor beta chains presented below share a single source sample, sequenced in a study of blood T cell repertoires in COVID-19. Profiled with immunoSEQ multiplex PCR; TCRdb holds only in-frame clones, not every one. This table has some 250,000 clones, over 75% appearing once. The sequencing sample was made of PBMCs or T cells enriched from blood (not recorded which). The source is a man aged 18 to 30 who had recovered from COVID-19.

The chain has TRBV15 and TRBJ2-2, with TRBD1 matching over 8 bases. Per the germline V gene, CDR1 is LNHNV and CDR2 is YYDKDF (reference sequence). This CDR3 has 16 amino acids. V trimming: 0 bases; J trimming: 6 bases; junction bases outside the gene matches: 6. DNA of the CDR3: TGTGCCACCAGCAGAGATGTGGACAGGGTGGCCGGGGAGCTGTTTTTT. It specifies CATSRDVDRVAGELFF.

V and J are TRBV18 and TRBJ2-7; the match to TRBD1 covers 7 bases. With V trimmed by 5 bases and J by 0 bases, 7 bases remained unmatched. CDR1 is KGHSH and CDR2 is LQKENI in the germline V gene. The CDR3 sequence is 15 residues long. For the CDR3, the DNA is TGTGCCAGCTCATTTTCGACAGGGCCCTCCTACGAGCAGTACTTC. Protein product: CASSFSTGPSYEQYF.

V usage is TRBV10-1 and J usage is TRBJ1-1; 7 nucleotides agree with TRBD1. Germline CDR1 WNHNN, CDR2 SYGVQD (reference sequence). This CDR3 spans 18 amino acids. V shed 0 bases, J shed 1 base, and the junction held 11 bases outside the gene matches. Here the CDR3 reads CASSESHRTGLRNTEAFF. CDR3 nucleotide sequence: TGCGCCAGCAGTGAGTCCCATAGGACAGGTCTACGGAACACTGAAGCTTTCTTT.

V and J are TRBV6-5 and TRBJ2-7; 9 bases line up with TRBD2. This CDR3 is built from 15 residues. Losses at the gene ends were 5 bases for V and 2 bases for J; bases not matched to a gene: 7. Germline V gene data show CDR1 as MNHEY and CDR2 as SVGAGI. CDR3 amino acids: CASSPRVAGAYEQYF. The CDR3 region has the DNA TGTGCCAGCAGTCCCCGGGTAGCGGGGGCCTACGAGCAGTACTTC.

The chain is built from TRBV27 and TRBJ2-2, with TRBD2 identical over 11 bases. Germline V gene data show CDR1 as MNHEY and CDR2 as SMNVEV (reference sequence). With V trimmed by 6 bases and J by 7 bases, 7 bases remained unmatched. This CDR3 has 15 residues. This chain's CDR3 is CASSPTSGIFGELFF. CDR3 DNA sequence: TGTGCCAGCAGCCCGACTAGCGGGATTTTCGGGGAGCTGTTTTTT.

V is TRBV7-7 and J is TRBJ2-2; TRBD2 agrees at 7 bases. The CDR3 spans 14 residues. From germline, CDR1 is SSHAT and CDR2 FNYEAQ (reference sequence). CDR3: CASGASGNTGELFF. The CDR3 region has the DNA TGTGCTAGTGGGGCTAGCGGGAACACCGGGGAGCTGTTTTTT.

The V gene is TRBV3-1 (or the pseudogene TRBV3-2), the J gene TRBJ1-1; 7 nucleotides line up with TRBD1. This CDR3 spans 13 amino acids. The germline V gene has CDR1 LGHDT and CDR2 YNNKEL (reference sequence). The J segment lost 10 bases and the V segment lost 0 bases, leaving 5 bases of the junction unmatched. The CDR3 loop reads CASSQDKQGRAFF. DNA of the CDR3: TGTGCCAGCAGCCAAGATAAACAGGGGCGAGCTTTCTTT.

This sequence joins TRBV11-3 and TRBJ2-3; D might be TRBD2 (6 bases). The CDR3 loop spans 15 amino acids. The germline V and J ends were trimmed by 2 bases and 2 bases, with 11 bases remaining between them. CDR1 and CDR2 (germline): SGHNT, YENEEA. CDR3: CASSLYEGLTDTQYF. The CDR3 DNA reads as TGTGCCAGCAGCTTATACGAGGGACTCACAGATACGCAGTATTTT.

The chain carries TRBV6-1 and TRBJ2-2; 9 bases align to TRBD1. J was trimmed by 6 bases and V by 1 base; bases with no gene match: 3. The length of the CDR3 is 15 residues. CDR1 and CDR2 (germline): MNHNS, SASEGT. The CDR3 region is CASSEGGQGSGELFF. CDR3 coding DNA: TGTGCCAGCAGTGAAGGGGGACAGGGTTCCGGGGAGCTGTTTTTT.